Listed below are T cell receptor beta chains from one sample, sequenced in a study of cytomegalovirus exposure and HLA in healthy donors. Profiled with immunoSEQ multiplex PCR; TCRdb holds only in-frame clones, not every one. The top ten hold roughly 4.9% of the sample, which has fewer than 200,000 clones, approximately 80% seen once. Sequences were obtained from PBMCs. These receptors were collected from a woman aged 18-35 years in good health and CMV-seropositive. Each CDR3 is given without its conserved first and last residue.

cdr3_aa: ASSEFLESFEKLF; v_call: TRBV6-1; j_call: TRBJ1-4
cdr3_aa: ASSLLPGGADEAF; v_call: TRBV27; j_call: TRBJ1-1
cdr3_aa: ASSQDAPLRQGRNEQF; v_call: TRBV4-1; j_call: TRBJ2-1
cdr3_aa: ASSVETSGGANEQF; v_call: TRBV6-4; j_call: TRBJ2-1
cdr3_aa: ASSLRGLRSPLH; v_call: TRBV5-8; j_call: TRBJ1-6
cdr3_aa: ASSEMRGGQETQY; v_call: TRBV2; j_call: TRBJ2-5
cdr3_aa: ASSPRGSGNTIY; v_call: TRBV13; j_call: TRBJ1-3
cdr3_aa: ASSIQGRNTEAF; v_call: TRBV7-2; j_call: TRBJ1-1
cdr3_aa: ASSEARAF; v_call: TRBV2; j_call: TRBJ1-1
cdr3_aa: ASSIPPPLGAGGYT; v_call: TRBV19; j_call: TRBJ1-2